Sequencing of this T cell receptor (beta chain) was carried out in a study of CD8 T cells in Susac syndrome. Reverse transcription of about 0.45 to 1 ug RNA was performed with random hexamers. The CDR3 of TCR beta was amplified by immunoSEQ multiplex PCR across 54 Vbeta and 13 Jbeta. TCRdb redid the calling of the immunoSEQ multiplex PCR reads with MiXCR, one entry per CDR3 protein. The table has around 170,000 distinct CDR3 sequences, around 94% seen once. CD8+ and CD4+ T cells taken from blood had their TCR beta sequenced. TEMRA cells underwent FACS enrichment and CD8+ and CD4+ T cells underwent negative isolation. Germline lookup yields CDR1 SGHRS and CDR2 YFSETQ. V dropped 0 bases and J dropped 0 bases, with 10 bases sitting between them. The CDR3 loop spans 16 amino acids.

The TCR sequence derives from a human donor with Susac syndrome. Sequenced input: CD4+ T cells from PBMCs. The chain combines TRBV5-1 with TRBJ2-1, with D uncertain. The CDR3 nucleotides are TGCGCCAGCAGCTTGGGGCCCTCCTTCTCCTACAATGAGCAGTTCTTC. This translates into CASSLGPSFSYNEQFF.